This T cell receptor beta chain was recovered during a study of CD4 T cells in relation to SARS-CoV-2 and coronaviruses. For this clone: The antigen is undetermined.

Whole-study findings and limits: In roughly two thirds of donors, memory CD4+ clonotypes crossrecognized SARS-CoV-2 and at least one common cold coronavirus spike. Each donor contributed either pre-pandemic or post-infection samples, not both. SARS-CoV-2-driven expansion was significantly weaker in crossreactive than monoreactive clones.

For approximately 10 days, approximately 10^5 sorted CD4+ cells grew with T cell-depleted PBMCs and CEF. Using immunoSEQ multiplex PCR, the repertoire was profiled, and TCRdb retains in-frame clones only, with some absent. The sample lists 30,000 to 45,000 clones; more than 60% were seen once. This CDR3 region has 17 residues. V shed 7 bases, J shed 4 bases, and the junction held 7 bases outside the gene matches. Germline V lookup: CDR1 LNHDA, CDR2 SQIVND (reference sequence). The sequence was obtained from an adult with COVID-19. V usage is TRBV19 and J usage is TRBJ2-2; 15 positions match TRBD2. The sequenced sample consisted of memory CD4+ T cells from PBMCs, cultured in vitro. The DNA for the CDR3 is TGTGCCAGTAATTCTGGACTAGCGGGAGGGGTCACCGGGGAGCTGTTTTTT. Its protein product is CASNSGLAGGVTGELFF.